The 5 T cell receptor beta chains presented below share a single source sample, sequenced in a study of graft-versus-host responses after intestinal transplantation. No cognate antigen is known for these TCRs. TCRdb's table, derived via immunoSEQ multiplex PCR, lists solely in-frame clones and lacks some. This table has about 41,000 clones, around 95% appearing once. This specimen consisted of unstimulated CD8+ T cells sorted from spleen or lymph node cells, obtained before transplant. All receptors come from a human donor who was the organ donor for an intestinal transplant.

The chain links TRBV10-1 to TRBJ1-6, with 8 bases fitting TRBD1. Germline CDR1 WNHNN, CDR2 SYGVQD (reference sequence). CDR3 length: 15 amino acids. The trim removed 6 bases at V and 9 bases at J, leaving 10 bases unmatched. CDR3 coding DNA: TGCGCCAGCAGGCGGGACAGGCCGTGGTTTTCACCCCTCCACTTT. Protein sequence: CASRRDRPWFSPLHF.

The chain links TRBV30 to TRBJ2-7; D gene ambiguous. CDR1 is GTSNPN, CDR2 SVGIG, per germline (reference sequence). The CDR3 consists of 12 residues. Trimming cost V 0 bases and J 3 bases, with 6 bases left between them. Here the CDR3 DNA reads TGTGCCTGGAGTGTTGGAGTCTACGAGCAGTACTTC. Amino acids: CAWSVGVYEQYF.

This clone was seen just once. This chain links TRBV27 with TRBJ1-6, with D maybe TRBD1 (5 bases). This CDR3 is 17 amino acids long. CDR1 is MNHEY and CDR2 is SMNVEV in the germline V gene (reference sequence). Trimming took 7 bases from V and 7 from J, leaving 23 bases between them. CDR3 in amino acids: CASTQRWTHFPNSPLHF. CDR3 sequence (DNA): TGTGCCAGCACCCAGAGGTGGACACATTTCCCCAATTCACCCCTCCACTTT.

This clone is a singleton in its sample. The chain recombines TRBV15 with TRBJ2-7, with TRBD2 as a possible D gene (5 bases). Trimming shortened V by 8 bases and J by 2 bases, and 25 bases separated the two germline ends. Per the germline V gene, CDR1 is LNHNV and CDR2 is YYDKDF (reference sequence). This CDR3 is built from 17 residues. Here the CDR3 DNA reads TGTGCCACCCCTCGGAAGAAGGACCGCGGAGGTGCCTACGAGCAGTACTTC. It encodes CATPRKKDRGGAYEQYF.

The chain employs TRBV27 and TRBJ2-5; D unresolved. In germline, CDR1 is MNHEY, CDR2 SMNVEV (reference sequence). Trimming removed 1 base from V and 5 bases from J, with 11 bases in between. The CDR3 sequence is 14 residues long. CDR3 in DNA: TGTGCCAGCAGTTTATATGTCGAAGCGGAGACCCAGTACTTC. It yields the protein CASSLYVEAETQYF.